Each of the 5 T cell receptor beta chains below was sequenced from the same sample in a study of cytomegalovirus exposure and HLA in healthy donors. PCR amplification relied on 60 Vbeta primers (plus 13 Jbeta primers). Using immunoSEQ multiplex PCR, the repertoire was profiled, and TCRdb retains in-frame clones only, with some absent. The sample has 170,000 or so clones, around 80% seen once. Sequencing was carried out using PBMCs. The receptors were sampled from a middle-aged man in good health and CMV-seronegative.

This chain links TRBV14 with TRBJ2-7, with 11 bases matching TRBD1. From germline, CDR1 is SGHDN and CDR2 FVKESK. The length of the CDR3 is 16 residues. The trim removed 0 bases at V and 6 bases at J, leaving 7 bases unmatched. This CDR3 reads CASSQDSWTGGPEQYF. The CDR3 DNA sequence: TGTGCCAGCAGCCAAGATTCCTGGACAGGGGGCCCCGAGCAGTACTTC.

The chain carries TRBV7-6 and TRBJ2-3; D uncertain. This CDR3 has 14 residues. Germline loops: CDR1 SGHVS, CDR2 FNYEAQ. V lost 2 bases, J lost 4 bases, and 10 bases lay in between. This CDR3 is CASSLPFRSDTQYF. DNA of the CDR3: TGTGCCAGCAGCTTACCTTTCAGGTCAGATACGCAGTATTTT.

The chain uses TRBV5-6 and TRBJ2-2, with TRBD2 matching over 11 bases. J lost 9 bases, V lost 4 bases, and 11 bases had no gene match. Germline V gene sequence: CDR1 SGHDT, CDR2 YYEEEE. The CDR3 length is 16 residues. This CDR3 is CASSRGLAASRRELFF. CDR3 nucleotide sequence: TGTGCCAGCAGCCGGGGACTAGCGGCCTCACGAAGGGAGCTGTTTTTT.

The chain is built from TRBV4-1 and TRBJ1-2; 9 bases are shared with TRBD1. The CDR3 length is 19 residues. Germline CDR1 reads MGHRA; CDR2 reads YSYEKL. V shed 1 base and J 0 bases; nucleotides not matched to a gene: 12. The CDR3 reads CASSQGSGQGKVANYGYTF. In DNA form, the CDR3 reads TGCGCCAGCAGCCAAGGGTCGGGACAGGGAAAGGTAGCTAACTATGGCTACACCTTC.

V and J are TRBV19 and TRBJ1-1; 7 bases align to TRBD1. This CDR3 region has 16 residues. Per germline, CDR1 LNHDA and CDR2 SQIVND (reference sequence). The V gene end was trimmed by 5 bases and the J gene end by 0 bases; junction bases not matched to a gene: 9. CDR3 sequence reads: CASSVILQGMNTEAFF. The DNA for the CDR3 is TGTGCCAGTAGTGTTATATTACAGGGGATGAACACTGAAGCTTTCTTT.